These T cell receptor beta chains were read from a single sample in a study of T-cell memory formation after mild COVID-19. One entry per CDR3 protein, called by TCRdb with MiXCR from the 5' RACE reads. Of a few hundred thousand distinct CDR3 sequences in the sample, roughly 19% were seen once. The source material was PBMCs or a T cell subset sorted from them (not recorded which). Every receptor here comes from a man aged 18 to 29 who had mild COVID-19 (a few samples of this study predate the infection). Cell type and time point are not known. The CDR3 runs from the conserved cysteine through the conserved F or W.

TRBV10-3,TRBJ2-1,CATQRGGNEQFF
TRBV12-5,TRBJ1-5,CASGLGQSNQPQHF
TRBV24-1,TRBJ2-1,CATSDSSDREELYNEQFF
TRBV30,TRBJ2-2,CAWSVRWGRNTGELFF
TRBV7-2,TRBJ1-1,CASSPRTGAYTEAFF
TRBV5-1,TRBJ2-7,CASSFPTGEIYEQYF
TRBV12-3/TRBV12-4,TRBJ1-2,CASSLQGDGYTF
TRBV6-5,TRBJ1-2,CASSYNSNYGYTF
TRBV20-1,TRBJ1-1,CSVLDRADTEAFF
TRBV20-1,TRBJ1-2,CSARLAGASNYGYTF
TRBV5-1,TRBJ1-3,CASSLAGLPSGNTIYF
TRBV20-1,TRBJ1-2,CSAMEGNSYGYTF
TRBV10-3,TRBJ1-5,CAISEQQGHQPQHF
TRBV7-2,TRBJ2-1,CASSTRNNEQFF
TRBV5-1,TRBJ2-5,CASSGTSGGLQETQYF
TRBV29-1,TRBJ2-1,CSVDGLAGGQDNEQFF
TRBV6-5,TRBJ2-3,CASSQVVAGGPTDTQYF
TRBV7-9,TRBJ2-5,CASSLTGTVETQYF
TRBV5-1,TRBJ1-1,CASSLGAQGAGTEAFF
TRBV29-1,TRBJ2-5,CSVVPGPSGETQYF
TRBV27,TRBJ1-2,CASSPGTGINYGYTF
TRBV2,TRBJ1-6,CASSEAGWGSPLHF
TRBV7-2,TRBJ2-5,CASSSVRGLVTETQYF
TRBV19,TRBJ1-5,CASSPMRGRQPQHF
TRBV20-1,TRBJ2-7,CSARPGGWGEQYF
TRBV20-1,TRBJ2-3,CSAITDTQYF
TRBV4-1,TRBJ1-2,CASSQGPRAEYYGYTF
TRBV7-9,TRBJ2-1,CASSLFHEQFF
TRBV5-1,TRBJ2-3,CASTTGTESPDTQYF
TRBV6-2/TRBV6-3,TRBJ2-1,CASSYTRAANEQFF
TRBV7-9,TRBJ2-7,CASSPDRTGVYEQYF
TRBV10-3,TRBJ2-5,CAISESGTLLESQYF
TRBV6-2/TRBV6-3,TRBJ2-3,CASSYYEAGVSTDTQYF
TRBV18,TRBJ2-6,CASSLAGAQANVLTF
TRBV10-3,TRBJ1-6,CAISASQSPLHF
TRBV7-2,TRBJ2-5,CASSFTGGYQETQYF
TRBV10-3,TRBJ1-5,CAISESSNQPQHF
TRBV20-1,TRBJ2-3,CSARIADTQYF
TRBV7-2,TRBJ2-3,CASRSPSGGPPDTQYF
TRBV2,TRBJ2-5,CASSDTNGGTQYF
TRBV12-3/TRBV12-4,TRBJ1-6,CASSPGGGDSPLHF
TRBV7-9,TRBJ1-1,CASSPGTGGFAEAFF
TRBV5-1,TRBJ1-2,CASSLGRGGGYTF
TRBV7-3,TRBJ1-4,CASSLSGGRGEKLFF
TRBV12-3/TRBV12-4,TRBJ2-2,CASSFSGGLGTGELFF
TRBV6-6,TRBJ1-4,CASSTGQGEKLFF
TRBV28,TRBJ1-2,CASSFVGVRGGYTF
TRBV7-3,TRBJ1-2,CASSLDRVNGYTF
TRBV7-2,TRBJ1-1,CASSFDAEAFF
TRBV3-1,TRBJ2-7,CASTLKGTYEQYF
TRBV7-2,TRBJ2-1,CASSLGVANEQFF
TRBV6-5,TRBJ2-5,CASIAGRETQYF
TRBV7-9,TRBJ1-5,CASSEDGSNQPQHF
TRBV4-3,TRBJ2-3,CASSQRTSDTQYF